A selection of T cell receptor beta chains follows, all from one sample in a study of blood T cells in healthy people across ages. TCRdb analysed the 5' RACE reads with MiXCR anew, one entry per CDR3 protein. This table holds some 560,000 distinct CDR3 sequences, about a quarter found once. The data were also submitted as part of a second study, on T cells of mothers and their children.

Sequenced material: blood. The source of these receptors is a boy aged 2-9 years in good health. CDR3s include the opening cysteine and the closing phenylalanine or tryptophan. Fields, in order: D gene, V gene, J gene, CDR3 protein. A D gene is named only where the DNA matches it firmly.

.	TRBV5-1	TRBJ2-7	CASSGARPSDEQYF
TRBD2	TRBV12-3/TRBV12-4	TRBJ2-3	CASSPLLAGVADTQYF
TRBD2	TRBV29-1	TRBJ2-3	CSALSGRGTDTQYF
.	TRBV4-2	TRBJ2-4	CASSQDSIKNIQYF
.	TRBV7-2	TRBJ2-7	CASSFSQLSSYEQYF
.	TRBV20-1	TRBJ1-2	CSALFGVGYTF
.	TRBV20-1	TRBJ2-7	CSARSSSGVTYEQYF
.	TRBV2	TRBJ2-3	CASNSGEGDTQYF
.	TRBV27	TRBJ2-2	CASSFGNPFNTGELFF
.	TRBV11-2	TRBJ2-2	CASSLGELLGELFF
TRBD2	TRBV11-2	TRBJ2-7	CASSLDLAGAFYEQYF
.	TRBV20-1	TRBJ2-7	CSARDGSRVGERYEQYF
TRBD1	TRBV7-3	TRBJ1-3	CASSLAAGQGSNTIYF
.	TRBV7-2	TRBJ2-5	CASSLAAKETQYF
TRBD1	TRBV29-1	.	CSVTTGTVYEQYF
.	TRBV5-1	TRBJ2-5	CASSSALSETQYF
.	TRBV20-1	TRBJ2-4	CSARRIGGMAKNIQYF
TRBD1	TRBV29-1	TRBJ2-7	CSVGGQGYEQYF
TRBD2	TRBV28	TRBJ2-1	CASSPLAGYPSSYNEQFF
.	TRBV9	TRBJ2-5	CASSVGAVPETQYF
TRBD1	TRBV25-1	TRBJ2-3	CASRTGGIDTQYF
.	TRBV24-1	TRBJ1-1	CATSDFLTGMNTEALF
TRBD2	TRBV12-3/TRBV12-4	TRBJ2-1	CASSALAGEQFF
TRBD2	TRBV3-1	TRBJ2-5	CASSQEGSGNQETQYF
.	TRBV20-1	TRBJ2-5	CSATHGLVGETQYF
.	TRBV2	TRBJ2-5	CASSEWRQETQYF
.	TRBV12-3/TRBV12-4	TRBJ1-5	CASSFGAGAGQPQHF
.	TRBV12-3/TRBV12-4	TRBJ2-5	CASSSLRGGGETQYF
TRBD1	TRBV15	TRBJ1-2	CVTSGGRGLSYGYTF
.	TRBV6-2/TRBV6-3	.	CASYRTNGEQFF
TRBD1	TRBV5-1	TRBJ2-3	CASSGTAQDTQYF
.	TRBV4-3	TRBJ2-3	CASSQSLAGTDTQYF
.	TRBV2	TRBJ2-5	CARKTVAETQYF
.	TRBV12-3/TRBV12-4	TRBJ2-1	CASSLIVAQGYNEQFF
.	TRBV10-3	TRBJ2-2	CAITPREFSDTGELFF
.	TRBV29-1	TRBJ2-3	CSVEPWSTDTQYF
TRBD1	TRBV2	TRBJ1-1	CASSEEGAGTEAFF
.	TRBV9	TRBJ2-5	CASSVDISPGETQYF
.	TRBV12-3/TRBV12-4	TRBJ2-7	CATKPGSNYEQYF
TRBD2	TRBV7-3	TRBJ2-1	CASSLTPGRTSNNEQFF